The clone carrying this T cell receptor (beta chain) was seen at least ten times. This specimen comes from a study of metastatic and nonmetastatic thyroid tumors. CDR1 DFQATT and CDR2 SNEGSKA come from the germline V gene (reference sequence). Trimming at V came to 3 bases and at J to 0 bases, leaving 7 bases not matched to a gene. The CDR3 runs 16 residues. TCRdb reprocessed the PCR reads using MiXCR. The table records just over 20,000 clones, over 10% of them present only once. No treatment had been given to any patient before thyroid surgery. The sample comprised blood. The chain recombines TRBV20-1 with TRBJ2-2, with 7 bases matching TRBD2. This receptor was taken from a female donor with papillary thyroid cancer or a benign thyroid nodule (not recorded which). Some clones in this sample may be carry-over from other donors' samples. Here the CDR3 DNA reads TGCAGTGCTAGCTCGGGCGGGGGTGCGAACACCGGGGAGCTGTTTTTT. It is translated as CSASSGGGANTGELFF.